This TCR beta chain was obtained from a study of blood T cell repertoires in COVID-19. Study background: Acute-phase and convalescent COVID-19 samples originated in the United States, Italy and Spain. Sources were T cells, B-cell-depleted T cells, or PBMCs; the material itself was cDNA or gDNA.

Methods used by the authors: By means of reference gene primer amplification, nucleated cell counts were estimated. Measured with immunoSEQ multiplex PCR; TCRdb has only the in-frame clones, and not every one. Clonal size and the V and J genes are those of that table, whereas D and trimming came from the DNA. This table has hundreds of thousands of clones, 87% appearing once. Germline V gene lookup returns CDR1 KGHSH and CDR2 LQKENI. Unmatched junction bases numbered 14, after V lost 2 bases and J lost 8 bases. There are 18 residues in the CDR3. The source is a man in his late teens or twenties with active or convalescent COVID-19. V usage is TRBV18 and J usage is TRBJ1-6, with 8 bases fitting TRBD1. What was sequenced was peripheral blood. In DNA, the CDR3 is TGTGCCAGCTCACCAGTGAGGGACAGGCCCCCTCCGGATTCACCCCTCCACTTT. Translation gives CASSPVRDRPPPDSPLHF.